The TCR beta chain described here comes from a study of cytomegalovirus exposure and HLA in healthy donors. PCR primers comprised 60 Vbeta and 13 Jbeta primers. Assay used: immunoSEQ multiplex PCR; TCRdb lists only in-frame clones, some missing. The profile covers approximately 140,000 clones, with approximately 84% appearing a single time and around 3% taken by the ten largest. The sequencing sample was made of PBMCs. This receptor was identified in a boy aged 2 to 10 in good health and CMV-seronegative.

CDR3 protein: CASSLGPSTEAFF. CDR3 DNA: TGTGCCAGCAGCCTGGGGCCGAGCACTGAAGCTTTCTTT. J is TRBJ1-1 and V is TRBV7-3; D is perhaps TRBD1 (5 bases). The V end lost 5 bases, the J end lost 4 bases, and 11 bases lay between the germline ends. CDR1 is SGHTA, CDR2 FQGTGA, per germline. The CDR3 is 13 amino acids.